One sample yielded the 21 T cell receptor beta chains listed below, sequenced in a study of shared clonotypes between healthy human individuals. Assay: immunoSEQ multiplex PCR; the TCRdb copy retains only in-frame clones and omits some. The sample shows roughly 700,000 clones, approximately 79% of them seen only once. Sequenced sample: memory CD4+ T cells sorted from blood. Subset: CD45RA-negative fraction. These receptors originate from a woman aged 30 to 39 in good health.

This clone was detected a few times. The V and J genes are TRBV28 and TRBJ1-2, with D maybe TRBD1 (5 bases). The CDR3 is made up of 14 amino acids. Trimming took off 1 base at V and 3 bases at J, with 9 bases between the two ends. Per germline, CDR1 MDHEN and CDR2 SYDVKM. The chain's CDR3 is CASSLYDRDYGYTF. The DNA of the CDR3 is TGTGCCAGCAGTTTATACGACAGAGACTATGGCTACACCTTC.

J is TRBJ1-1 and V is TRBV27, with unresolved D. The CDR3 loop spans 14 amino acids. CDR1 is MNHEY and CDR2 is SMNVEV in the germline V gene (reference sequence). V lost 4 bases and J 1 base, leaving 10 bases between the germline ends. Written as DNA, the CDR3 is TGTGCCAGCAGTTCTCACAGAGCGAACACTGAAGCTTTCTTT. It specifies CASSSHRANTEAFF.

This sequence joins TRBV5-6 and TRBJ1-5, with 8 bases fitting TRBD1. J was trimmed by 4 bases and V by 4 bases; bases with no gene match: 7. CDR3 length: 15 residues. The germline V gene has CDR1 SGHDT and CDR2 YYEEEE. CDR3 residues: CASSTQTGDNQPQHF. The CDR3 DNA sequence: TGTGCCAGCAGCACCCAGACAGGGGATAATCAGCCCCAGCATTTT.

This clone was observed many times. The chain links TRBV5-3 to TRBJ2-3; TRBD1 agrees at 7 bases. TRBV5-3 is treated as an ORF (open reading frame) with a function not yet certain. V was pared by 4 bases and J by 7 bases, with 12 bases of the junction left unmatched. The CDR3 spans 15 residues. CDR3 coding DNA: TGTGCCAGAAGCCCTATTGACAGGGAAAGAAATACGCAGTATTTT. This translates into CARSPIDRERNTQYF.

J is TRBJ2-7 and V is TRBV14; 9 nucleotides align to TRBD2. The V segment lost 2 bases and the J segment 2 bases; nucleotides outside the gene matches: 7. The CDR3 extends over 16 amino acids. CDR1 is SGHDN, CDR2 FVKESK, per germline. The DNA for the CDR3 is TGTGCCAGCAGCCAAAATCTAGCGGGATGGGCCTACGAGCAGTACTTC. Translating it yields CASSQNLAGWAYEQYF.

The V gene is TRBV28, the J gene TRBJ2-7, with 7 bases aligning to TRBD1. Germline trimming cut 7 bases from V and 1 base from J; bases unmatched to any gene: 4. This CDR3 spans 13 amino acids. Looked up from germline, CDR1 is MDHEN and CDR2 is SYDVKM. CDR3 sequence reads: CASNRQGSYEQYF. CDR3 in DNA: TGTGCCAGCAACCGACAGGGATCCTACGAGCAGTACTTC.

A remark on this clone: The sample holds other DNA sequences that translate to the same CDR3. The chain recombines TRBV6-5 with TRBJ2-3; the D is unclear. This CDR3 region has 14 residues. CDR1 and CDR2 (germline): MNHEY, SVGAGI. V was shortened by 2 bases and J by 2 bases, with 8 bases between the two germline ends. This chain's CDR3 is CASSYSRDTDTQYF. The CDR3 bases are TGTGCCAGCAGTTACAGTCGCGACACAGATACGCAGTATTTT.

To note about this clone: A far larger clone is off by one base, so a read error is likely. Other nucleotide sequences from this sample produce the same CDR3. The CDR3 coding sequence is TGTGCCAGCATCGTAGACAGGGGCTACGAGCAGTACTTT. Its protein product is CASIVDRGYEQYF. The rearrangement links TRBV6-1 to TRBJ2-7; 8 bases are shared with TRBD1. Germline-derived CDR1 and CDR2 are MNHNS and SASEGT. The CDR3 contains 13 residues.

V usage is TRBV11-2 and J usage is TRBJ2-3; D unclear. This CDR3 contains 15 residues. V was shortened by 8 bases and J by 1 base, with 16 bases between the two germline ends. The V gene's germline CDR1 is SGHAT and CDR2 FQNNGV. The CDR3 bases are TGTGCCAGCCGAAATTTTGAACCAGGCACAGATACGCAGTATTTT. Residues: CASRNFEPGTDTQYF.

In regard to this clone: This may arise from a read error, as a much more abundant clone is one base away. Distinct nucleotide sequences in the sample also encode this CDR3. The chain carries TRBV7-2 and TRBJ1-5; D is unresolved. V gave up 4 bases and J gave up 5 bases, with 9 bases separating them. Germline V gene sequence: CDR1 SGHTA, CDR2 FQGNSA. The CDR3 runs 13 residues. This CDR3 reads CASSSQRDQPQHF. In DNA form, the CDR3 reads TGTGCCAGCAGCTCCCAGAGGGATCAGCCCCAGCATTTT.

This clone has a single count. The chain joins TRBV28 to TRBJ1-1; 7 bases are a match to TRBD1. The trim removed 5 bases at V and 3 bases at J, leaving 12 bases unmatched. Looked up from germline, CDR1 is MDHEN and CDR2 is SYDVKM. The CDR3 contains 16 residues. CDR3 sequence: CASSPHLGQVDTEAFF. The CDR3 DNA is TGTGCCAGCAGTCCGCACTTAGGACAGGTCGACACTGAAGCTTTCTTT.

The chain couples TRBV11-2 to TRBJ2-1, with D possibly being TRBD2 (6 bases). V dropped 5 bases and J dropped 0 bases, with 11 bases sitting between them. Germline assignment: CDR1 SGHAT and CDR2 FQNNGV. There are 15 residues in the CDR3. CDR3 DNA: TGTGCCAGCAGCGACCCCGGGAGCTCCTACAATGAGCAGTTCTTC. Translation gives CASSDPGSSYNEQFF.

The chain combines TRBV15 with TRBJ1-4, with TRBD1 matching over 7 bases. The trim removed 0 bases at V and 8 bases at J, leaving 9 bases unmatched. The germline gives CDR1 LNHNV, CDR2 YYDKDF (reference sequence). CDR3 length equals 16 residues. The CDR3 sequence is CATSRDQTGSEEKLFF. The CDR3 bases are TGTGCCACCAGCAGAGATCAGACAGGGTCGGAGGAAAAACTGTTTTTT.

This chain links TRBV30 with TRBJ2-2, with 7 bases identical to TRBD1. The V gene's germline CDR1 is GTSNPN and CDR2 SVGIG (reference sequence). Trimming removed 2 bases from V and 3 bases from J; junction bases left unmatched: 6. The CDR3 has 15 amino acids. CDR3 bases: TGTGCCTGGAGTTTAACCGACAGGGACACCGGGGAGCTGTTTTTT. Translation gives CAWSLTDRDTGELFF. The variable domain in full, completed from reference TRBV30 and TRBJ2-2, reads SQTIHQWPATLVQPVGSPLSLECTVEGTSNPNLYWYRQAAGRGLQLLFYSVGIGQISSEVPQNLSASRPQDRQFILSSKKLLLSDSGFYLCAWSLTDRDTGELFFGEGSRLTVL.

The chain is built from TRBV30 and TRBJ2-3, with TRBD2 as a possible D gene (7 bases). From germline, CDR1 is GTSNPN and CDR2 SVGIG (reference sequence). Trimming shortened V by 0 bases and J by 0 bases, and 10 bases separated the two germline ends. This CDR3 has 15 amino acids. CDR3 amino acids: CAWSVGGVSTDTQYF. In DNA form, the CDR3 reads TGTGCCTGGAGTGTAGGGGGGGTTAGCACAGATACGCAGTATTTT. The entire variable domain, with the rest obtained from reference TRBV30 and TRBJ2-3, is as follows: SQTIHQWPATLVQPVGSPLSLECTVEGTSNPNLYWYRQAAGRGLQLLFYSVGIGQISSEVPQNLSASRPQDRQFILSSKKLLLSDSGFYLCAWSVGGVSTDTQYFGPGTRLTVL.

The J gene is TRBJ2-5, the V gene TRBV27, with 8 bases identical to TRBD1. Germline V CDR1 and CDR2: MNHEY, SMNVEV (reference sequence). Trimming cost V 4 bases and J 1 base; bases outside gene matches: 2. The CDR3 loop spans 14 amino acids. The CDR3 sequence: CASSSGGTQETQYF. CDR3 sequence (DNA): TGTGCCAGCAGTTCAGGGGGCACCCAAGAGACCCAGTACTTC.

The gene calls are TRBV7-9 and TRBJ1-1, with TRBD1 identical over 7 bases. The germline V gene has CDR1 SEHNR and CDR2 FQNEAQ (reference sequence). This CDR3 is 15 amino acids long. V lost 6 bases to trimming and J lost 1 base; unmatched junction nucleotides: 8. CDR3 loop: CASRKPGQKNTEAFF. For the CDR3, the DNA is TGTGCCAGCAGAAAGCCGGGACAGAAGAACACTGAAGCTTTCTTT.

CDR3 region: CASSKRAPGSAGELFF. The DNA for the CDR3 is TGTGCCAGCAGCAAAAGGGCCCCCGGGAGCGCCGGGGAGCTGTTTTTT. The chain carries TRBV21-1 and TRBJ2-2; whether TRBD2, the table's D call, matches the DNA was not checked. TRBV21-1 is an annotated pseudogene. The CDR3 consists of 16 residues.

In its sample, this clone was seen once. CDR3 nucleotides: TGTGCCAGCAGCTCCGGACAGCTCTCCTACGAGCAGTACTTC. Translating it yields CASSSGQLSYEQYF. The chain recombines TRBV7-6 with TRBJ2-7, with a tentative D call TRBD1 (6 bases). The CDR3 totals 14 residues. CDR1 is SGHVS, CDR2 FNYEAQ, per germline. The ends were cut back, 4 bases at V and 0 bases at J, with 10 bases in the middle.

The chain couples TRBV19 to TRBJ1-1; 7 bases map to TRBD1. CDR3 length equals 18 residues. V dropped 4 bases and J dropped 3; count of bases not matched to a gene: 17. Germline loops: CDR1 LNHDA, CDR2 SQIVND (reference sequence). The CDR3 protein is CASSTFPLQGQADTEAFF. The DNA for the CDR3 is TGTGCCAGTAGTACCTTCCCTTTACAGGGGCAGGCGGACACTGAAGCTTTCTTT.

The chain employs TRBV20-1 and TRBJ2-5, with D tentatively TRBD1 (5 bases). The CDR3 contains 11 residues. With 5 bases removed from V and 2 bases from J, the gap between germline ends came to 6 bases. Germline loops: CDR1 DFQATT, CDR2 SNEGSKA (reference sequence). The CDR3 region has the DNA TGCAGTGCTGACAGTCAAGAGACCCAGTACTTC. This encodes CSADSQETQYF.